This T cell receptor (beta chain) appears in the sequencing data of a study of Ad26.COV2.S vaccination and SARS-CoV-2 variants. V gave up 7 bases and J gave up 14 bases; unmatched junction bases: 11. The CDR3 consists of 13 residues. Germline CDR1 is MNHEY and CDR2 is SVGAGI. The table came from immunoSEQ multiplex PCR; TCRdb's copy has only in-frame clones and leaves some out. Of about 180,000 clones listed, about 83% are singletons. Sequences were derived from peripheral blood, sampled after recovery from COVID-19. The source is a human donor who had recovered from COVID-19. V gene TRBV6-5 combines with J gene TRBJ2-1; 10 nucleotides align to TRBD2. The CDR3 nucleotides read TGTGCCAGCACCAACCCGGGACTAGCGAAAGAGTTCTTC. This sequence encodes CASTNPGLAKEFF.